These 4 T cell receptor beta chains originate from one sample sequenced in a study of T cells in Graves' hyperthyroidism and ophthalmopathy. TCR beta CDR3 regions were amplified from RNA. A first-round RT-PCR of the TCR CDR3 used the HTBI primer set. TCRdb re-called the multiplex PCR reads through MiXCR, storing one row per CDR3 protein. The table has about 290,000 distinct CDR3 sequences, less than 20% seen once. Sequenced sample: blood. Receptors were obtained from a man in his fifties with Graves' ophthalmopathy.

At least ten counts were recorded for this clonotype. V usage is TRBV2 and J usage is TRBJ2-7; D assignment may be TRBD1 or TRBD2 (5 bases each). V lost 11 bases and J 9 bases, leaving 29 bases between the germline ends. The CDR3 has 15 residues. The germline CDR1 and CDR2 sequences are SNHLY and FYNNEI. In DNA form, the CDR3 reads TGTGCCTCAGCAAGTATGGAACGGACCCCTGGGGGGCAGTACTTC. The encoded protein is CASASMERTPGGQYF.

Written as DNA, the CDR3 is TGTGCCAGCAGCCAAGAGATAGGACCCCAAGAGACCCAGTACTTC. Amino acids: CASSQEIGPQETQYF. The chain uses TRBV4-2 and TRBJ2-5; D gene unclear. CDR1 and CDR2 (germline): LGHNA, YNFKEQ. This CDR3 has 15 residues. The ends were cut back, 0 bases at V and 1 base at J, with 9 bases in the middle.

V is TRBV4-1 and J is TRBJ2-5; either TRBD1 or TRBD2 may fit D (5 bases each). CDR3 size: 16 residues. The ends were cut back, 0 bases at V and 2 bases at J, with 13 bases in the middle. The germline V gene has CDR1 MGHRA and CDR2 YSYEKL. The DNA for the CDR3 is TGCGCCAGCAGCCAAGAAGGAGGACATTATCAAGAGACCCAGTACTTC. Translated: CASSQEGGHYQETQYF.

Comment on this clonotype: Being one base from a much bigger clone, this may be a read error. The genes are TRBV24-1 and TRBJ2-3, with 8 bases lining up with TRBD2. The CDR3 covers 16 residues. V trimming: 3 bases; J trimming: 0 bases; junction bases outside the gene matches: 4. The germline V gene encodes CDR1 KGHDR and CDR2 SFDVKD. The CDR3 spells CATSDPGRVSTDTQYF. CDR3 coding DNA: TGTGCCACCAGTGATCCCGGGAGGGTAAGCACAGATACGCAGTATTTT.